The TCR beta chain described here comes from a study of shared clonotypes between healthy human individuals (dated by TCRdb to the early 2020s). Regarding the complete study: The cohort comprised two women and a few men aged 18 to 49 years. Blood TCR repertoires of several healthy adults were deeply sequenced to estimate repertoire size and the extent of clonotype sharing between individuals. To increase sequencing depth and limit assay-specific biases, different laboratories used diverse techniques to prepare libraries and sequence TCR repertoires. Each donor's leukapheresis produced roughly between roughly 0.9 and 9 billion PBMCs.

Using the deep immunoSEQ assay, TCR CDR3 regions were amplified from genomic DNA by multiplex PCR. For each cell subset, the extracted genomic DNA was distributed evenly across all wells of several immunoSEQ 96-well plates, and each plate served as one replicate. For unsorted PBMC, roughly 270 ng genomic DNA, equal to roughly 32,000 T cell genomes, was loaded into each replicate PCR. Unsorted PBMC genomic DNA was sequenced across ten immunoSEQ deep assay plates. Purified libraries were measured with a Qubit 3.0 fluorometer, size-checked on a Bioanalyzer 2100, and measured again with the KAPA Library Quantification kit. Every immunoSEQ 96-well plate was sequenced on a dedicated single-read 150-cycle Illumina NextSeq 550 flow cell. Per the original workflow: Because only junctional sequences without quality scores were contained in the immunoSEQ output, filtering matching that applied to full-length reads could not be performed. To assign V/J genes and CDR3, sequences were annotated against IMGT germline references using PyIR, a Python wrapper for IgBLAST v1.9. Reads were removed for weak V/J assignments (E-value above 1e-6), missing CDR3, stop codons, out-of-frame junctions, or ambiguous translated residues. A V3J clonotype was defined by an identical inferred V gene, J gene, and CDR3 amino acid sequence. The percentage overlap between two repertoires was calculated by dividing the number of shared unique clonotypes by the size of the smaller repertoire. Three approaches were used to assess repertoire richness: RTK rarefaction, the Chao1 estimator, and Recon v2.1 estimates of unobserved clonotypes. What TCRdb holds here is the immuneACCESS table cut down to in-frame rearrangements. Part of the clones is not present; checked against another copy, under half of the missing clones reflect an unresolved V gene, and the others are unexplained. V, J and clone size are those of that table, while D and trimming were read from the DNA. The sample table contains under 600,000 clones; only one count was recorded for around 80% of them. The ten largest account for 9.5% to 15% of the sample.

Comments on this clone: Its antigen is not yet known. Nothing much larger sits one base from this clone, and base qualities are not available.

After removal of 5 bases from V and 6 bases from J, the junction retains 4 bases not matched to a gene. The CDR3 runs 14 amino acids, cysteine and phenylalanine included. Of the read, only the CDR3 DNA is kept; its 42 bases are in frame from base 1. From a lookup of the germline V gene (reference sequence), CDR1 and CDR2 are SEHNR and FQNEAQ. The donors were healthy, HIV-negative adults who had no recently reported acute infections or vaccinations. Only Caucasian adults living in Nashville, Tennessee, USA were represented among the donors. For unsorted samples, around 85 million PBMCs were counted, and genomic DNA was extracted using the QIAamp DNA Blood Mini kit. Blood was obtained by leukapheresis, after which PBMCs were separated by Ficoll-Histopaque density gradient centrifugation and cryopreserved in liquid nitrogen vapor phase. Here is what the overall study found, with its caveats: Only blood was sampled, and tissue TCR repertoires likely differ from those in blood. The genetic and exposure-history diversity represented was limited by the small number of donors. Pairwise subsampling indicated that sequencing depth was expected to affect the degree of clonotype sharing among donors.

Sequencing was performed on PBMCs. The chain employs TRBV7-9 and TRBJ2-2; the central 9 bases match TRBD2. This TCR was recovered from a woman aged 40 to 50 in good health. Some clones in this sample may be carry-over from other donors' samples. The CDR3 is CASSPGLAAGELFF. The DNA reads as follows: TGTGCCAGCAGCCCGGGACTAGCCGCCGGGGAGCTGTTTTTT.